This paragraph reports one T cell receptor beta chain. TCRdb's table, derived via immunoSEQ multiplex PCR, lists solely in-frame clones and lacks some. The profile covers about 140,000 clones, with 85% to 90% appearing a single time and 9.5% to 12% taken by the ten largest. The sample comes from a study of blood T cell repertoires in COVID-19. Study information: In each case, the material was cDNA or gDNA derived from T cells, B-cell-depleted T cells, or PBMCs.

Germline V lookup: CDR1 SGHAT, CDR2 FQNNGV. The V and J ends lost 3 bases and 1 base respectively, with 9 bases between them. The CDR3 runs 15 residues. The receptor comes from a woman older than 75 with acute or convalescent COVID-19. The chain links TRBV11-2 to TRBJ1-4, with D tentatively TRBD1 (6 bases). The specimen was peripheral blood. In DNA, the CDR3 is TGTGCCAGCAGCTTCCTAGGGGGAACTAATGAAAAACTGTTTTTT. Translated: CASSFLGGTNEKLFF.